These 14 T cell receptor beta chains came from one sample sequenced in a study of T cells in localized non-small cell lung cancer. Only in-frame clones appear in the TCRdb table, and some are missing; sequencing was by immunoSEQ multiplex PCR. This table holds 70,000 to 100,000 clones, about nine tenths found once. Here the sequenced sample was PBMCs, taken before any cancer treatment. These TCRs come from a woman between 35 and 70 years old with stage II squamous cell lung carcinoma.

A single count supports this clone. CDR3 nucleotide sequence: TGTGCCAGCAGCGTGGGCCGGAGGACCGGGGAGCTGTTTTTT. Translation gives CASSVGRRTGELFF. This chain connects TRBV5-6 to TRBJ2-2; possibly TRBD2 for D (5 bases). Germline loops: CDR1 SGHDT, CDR2 YYEEEE. V lost 4 bases to trimming and J lost 5 bases, with 12 bases between them. The CDR3 runs to 14 residues.

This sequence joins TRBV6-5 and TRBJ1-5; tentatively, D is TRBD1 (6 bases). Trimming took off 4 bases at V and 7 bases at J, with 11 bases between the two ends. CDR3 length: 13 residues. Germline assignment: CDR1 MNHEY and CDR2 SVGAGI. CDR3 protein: CASSFRGGQPQHF. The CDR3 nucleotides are TGTGCCAGCAGTTTCCGGGGGGGCCAGCCCCAGCATTTT.

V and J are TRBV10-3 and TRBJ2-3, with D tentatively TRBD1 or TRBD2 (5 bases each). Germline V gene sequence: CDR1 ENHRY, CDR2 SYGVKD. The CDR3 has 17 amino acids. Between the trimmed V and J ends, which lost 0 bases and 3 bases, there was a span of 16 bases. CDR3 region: CAISESKVGVSTDTQYF. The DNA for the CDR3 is TGTGCCATCAGTGAGTCGAAGGTGGGGGTATCGACAGATACGCAGTATTTT.

CDR3 sequence: CATSKSGGGTEAFF. The CDR3 nucleotides read TGTGCCACCAGTAAGAGCGGAGGGGGGACTGAAGCTTTCTTT. This rearrangement joins TRBV15 to TRBJ1-1, with D perhaps matching TRBD1 (6 bases). Germline lookup yields CDR1 LNHNV and CDR2 YYDKDF (reference sequence). The germline V and J ends were trimmed by 6 bases and 5 bases, with 16 bases remaining between them. The CDR3 extends over 14 amino acids.

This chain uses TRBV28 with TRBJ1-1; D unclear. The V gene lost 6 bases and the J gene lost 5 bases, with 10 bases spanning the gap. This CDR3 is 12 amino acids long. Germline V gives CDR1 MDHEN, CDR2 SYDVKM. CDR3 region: CASSHGLTEAFF. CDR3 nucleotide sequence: TGTGCCAGCAGCCACGGACTGACTGAAGCTTTCTTT. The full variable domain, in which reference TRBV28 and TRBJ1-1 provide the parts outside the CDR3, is DVKVTQSSRYLVKRTGEKVFLECVQDMDHENMFWYRQDPGLGLRLIYFSYDVKMKEKGDIPEGYSVSREKKERFSLILESASTNQTSMYLCASSHGLTEAFFGQGTRLTVV.

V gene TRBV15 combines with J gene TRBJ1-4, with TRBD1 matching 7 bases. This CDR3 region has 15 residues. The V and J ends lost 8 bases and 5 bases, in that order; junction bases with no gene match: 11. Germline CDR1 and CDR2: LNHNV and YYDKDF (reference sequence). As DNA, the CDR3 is TGTGCCACCTCCAGGGGGGGCCTTCTAAATGAAAAACTGTTTTTT. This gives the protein CATSRGGLLNEKLFF.

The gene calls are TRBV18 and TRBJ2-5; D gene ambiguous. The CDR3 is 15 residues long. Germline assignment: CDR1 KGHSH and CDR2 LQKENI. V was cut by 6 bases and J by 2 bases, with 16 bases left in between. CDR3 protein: CASSLLRSEQETQYF. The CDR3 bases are TGTGCCAGCTCCTTACTGAGGTCAGAACAAGAGACCCAGTACTTC.

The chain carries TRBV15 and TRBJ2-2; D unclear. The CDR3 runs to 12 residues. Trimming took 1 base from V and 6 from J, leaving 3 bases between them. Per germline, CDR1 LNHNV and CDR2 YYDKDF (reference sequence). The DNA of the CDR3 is TGTGCCACCAGCAGAGCCTCCGGGGAGCTGTTTTTT. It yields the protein CATSRASGELFF.

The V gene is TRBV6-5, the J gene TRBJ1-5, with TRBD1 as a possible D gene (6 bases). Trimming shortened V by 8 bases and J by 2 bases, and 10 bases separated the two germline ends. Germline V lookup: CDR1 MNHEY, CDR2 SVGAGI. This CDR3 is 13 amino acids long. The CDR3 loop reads CASARTGNQPQHF. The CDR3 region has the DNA TGTGCCAGCGCAAGGACAGGCAATCAGCCCCAGCATTTT.

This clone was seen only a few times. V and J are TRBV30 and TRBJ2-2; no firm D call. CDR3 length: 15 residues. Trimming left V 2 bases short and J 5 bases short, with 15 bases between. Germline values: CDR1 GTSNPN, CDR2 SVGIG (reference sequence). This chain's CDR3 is CAWSFLQVTTGELFF. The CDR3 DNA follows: TGTGCCTGGAGTTTTTTGCAGGTTACGACCGGGGAGCTGTTTTTT.

The CDR3 DNA is TGCGCCAGCAGCTTGCAGCCAGGGAACAATGAGCAGTTCTTC. Translation gives CASSLQPGNNEQFF. The chain links TRBV5-1 to TRBJ2-1, with D maybe TRBD1 (5 bases). V was clipped by 1 base and J by 5 bases, with 10 bases between them. CDR1 is SGHRS, CDR2 YFSETQ, per germline. The CDR3 extends over 14 amino acids.

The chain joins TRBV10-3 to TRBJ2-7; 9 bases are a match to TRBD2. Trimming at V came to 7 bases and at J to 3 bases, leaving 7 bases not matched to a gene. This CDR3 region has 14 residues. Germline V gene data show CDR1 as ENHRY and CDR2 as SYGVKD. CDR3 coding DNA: TGTGCCATCAACTCGGGACTAGCTAACTACGAGCAGTACTTC. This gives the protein CAINSGLANYEQYF.

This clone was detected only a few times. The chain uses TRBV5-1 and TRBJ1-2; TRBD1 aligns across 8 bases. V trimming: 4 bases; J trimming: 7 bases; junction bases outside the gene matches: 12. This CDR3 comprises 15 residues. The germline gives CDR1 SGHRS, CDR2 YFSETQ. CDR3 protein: CASSPDRGISTGYTF. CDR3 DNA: TGCGCCAGCAGCCCCGACAGGGGTATATCCACTGGCTACACCTTC.

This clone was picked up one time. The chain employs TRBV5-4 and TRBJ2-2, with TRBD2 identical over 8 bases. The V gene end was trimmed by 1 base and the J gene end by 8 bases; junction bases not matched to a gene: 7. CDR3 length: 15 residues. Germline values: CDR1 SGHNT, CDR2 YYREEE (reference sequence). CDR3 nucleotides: TGTGCCAGCAGCTTGAGCGGGGGCTCCAGGGGGGAGCTGTTTTTT. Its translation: CASSLSGGSRGELFF. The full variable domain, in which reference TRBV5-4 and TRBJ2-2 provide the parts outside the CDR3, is ETGVTQSPTHLIKTRGQQVTLRCSSQSGHNTVSWYQQALGQGPQFIFQYYREEENGRGNFPPRFSGLQFPNYSSELNVNALELDDSALYLCASSLSGGSRGELFFGEGSRLTVL.